The entry below describes one T cell receptor beta chain. Its binding antigen is unknown. There are no base qualities to consult, and no much larger clone falls within one base. This sample is drawn from a study of early T cells in non-severe SARS-CoV-2 infection (dated by TCRdb to the early 2020s). With respect to the entire study: Bulk RNA from unsorted whole blood was used for TCR sequencing, so alpha and beta chains could not be paired.

Libraries were built with 5' RACE. The sample was run on a NextSeq 500. To correct for sequencing error and PCR bias, the TCR library protocol tagged individual cDNA molecules with unique molecular identifiers. TCR alpha and beta chains were both sequenced, and the abundances of alpha and beta sequences in each sample were closely correlated with each other. On the study's bioinformatics: V gene, J gene and CDR3 annotation of TCR sequences was performed with Decombinator V4. Expanded TCRs were defined as changing significantly between any two time points under a Poisson model with p below 0.0001. Abundances of TCRs were expressed as counts per million after normalisation to the total number of TCRs sequenced in each sample. TRAV1-2 paired with TRAJ12, TRAJ20 or TRAJ33 defined MAIT TCRs, while TRAV10 paired with TRAJ18 defined iNKT TCRs. A search of VDJdb, accessed on 1 November 2021, was run for TCRs annotated to CMV, EBV and SARS-CoV-2, with TCRs annotated for multiple antigens excluded. TCRdb redid the processing of the public reads, applying fastp at Q25 and MiXCR, and retained in-frame beta chains. CDR3 protein sequences are deduplicated, and each keeps its most common genes and DNA. For this entry, the V and J calls and clone size follow TCRdb and not the study's own pipeline. Present in this sample are roughly 63,000 distinct CDR3 sequences, 10% to 15% of which were seen just once. The ten largest make up less than 6% of the sample.

From the cysteine through the phenylalanine, the CDR3 covers 13 amino acids. The sequence is cut down to CDR3 DNA, 39 bases in frame from base 1. V is shortened by 5 bases, J by 0 bases, and the region joining them spans 7 bases. Points the paper makes about the study in general: VDJdb matching was skewed toward anti-spike CD8 responses, so virus-specific expansions were likely underestimated and private and CD4 specificities were missed.

The study was a case-control design nested within a healthcare worker cohort in London, UK, with weekly nasopharyngeal swab PCR tests and blood sampling. Healthcare workers were enrolled in the week of the UK lockdown, from 23 to 31 March 2020, and were followed every week for up to roughly 15 weeks. The sequence is built from TRBV12-3 or TRBV12-4 and TRBJ1-1; TRBD1 could be the D gene, as 5 bases match. What was sequenced was whole blood. The clonotype was recovered from an adult who was a healthcare worker with PCR-confirmed SARS-CoV-2 infection or an uninfected control (not recorded which). The CDR3 protein sequence reads: CASSKGVNTEAFF. The DNA sequence is given as TGTGCCAGCAGTAAAGGGGTGAACACTGAAGCTTTCTTT.